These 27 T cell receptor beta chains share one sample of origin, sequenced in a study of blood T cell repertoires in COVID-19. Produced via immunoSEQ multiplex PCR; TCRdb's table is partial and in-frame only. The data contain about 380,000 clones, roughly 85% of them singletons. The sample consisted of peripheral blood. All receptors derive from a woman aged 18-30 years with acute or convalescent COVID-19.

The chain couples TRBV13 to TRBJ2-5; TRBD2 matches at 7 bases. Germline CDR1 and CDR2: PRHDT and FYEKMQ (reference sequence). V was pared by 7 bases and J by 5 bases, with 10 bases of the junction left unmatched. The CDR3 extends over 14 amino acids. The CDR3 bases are TGTGCCAGCACGCTGGCGGGAGAAGGGGAGACCCAGTACTTC. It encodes CASTLAGEGETQYF.

The CDR3 sequence is CASSLLGTVETEAFF. DNA for the CDR3: TGTGCCAGCAGCTTACTCGGGACAGTTGAAACTGAAGCTTTCTTT. The chain combines TRBV11-2 with TRBJ1-1, with 7 bases lining up with TRBD1. CDR3 size: 15 residues. The germline V gene encodes CDR1 SGHAT and CDR2 FQNNGV. The V gene end was trimmed by 2 bases and the J gene end by 5 bases; junction bases not matched to a gene: 8.

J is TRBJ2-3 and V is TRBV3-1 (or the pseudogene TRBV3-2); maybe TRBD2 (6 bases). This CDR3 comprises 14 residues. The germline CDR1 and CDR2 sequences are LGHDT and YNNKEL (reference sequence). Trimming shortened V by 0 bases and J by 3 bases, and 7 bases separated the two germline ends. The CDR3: CASSQEGGTDTQYF. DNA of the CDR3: TGTGCCAGCAGCCAAGAAGGAGGGACAGATACGCAGTATTTT.

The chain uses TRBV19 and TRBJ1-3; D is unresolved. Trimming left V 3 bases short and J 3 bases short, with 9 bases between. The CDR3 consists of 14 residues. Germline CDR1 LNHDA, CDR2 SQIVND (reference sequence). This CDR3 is CASSIMYSGNTIYF. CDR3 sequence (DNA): TGTGCCAGTAGTATTATGTATAGTGGAAACACCATATATTTT.

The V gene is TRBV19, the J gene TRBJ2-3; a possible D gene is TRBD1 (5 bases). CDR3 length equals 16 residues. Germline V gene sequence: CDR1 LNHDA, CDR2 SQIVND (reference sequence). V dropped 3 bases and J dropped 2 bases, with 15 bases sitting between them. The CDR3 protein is CASSMGRQPITDTQYF. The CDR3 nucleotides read TGTGCCAGTAGTATGGGTAGACAGCCGATCACAGATACGCAGTATTTT.

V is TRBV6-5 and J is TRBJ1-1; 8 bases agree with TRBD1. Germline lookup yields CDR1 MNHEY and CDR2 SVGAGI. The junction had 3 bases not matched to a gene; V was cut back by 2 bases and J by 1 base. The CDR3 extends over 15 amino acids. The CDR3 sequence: CASSYTGQGNTEAFF. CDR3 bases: TGTGCCAGCAGTTACACTGGACAGGGGAACACTGAAGCTTTCTTT.

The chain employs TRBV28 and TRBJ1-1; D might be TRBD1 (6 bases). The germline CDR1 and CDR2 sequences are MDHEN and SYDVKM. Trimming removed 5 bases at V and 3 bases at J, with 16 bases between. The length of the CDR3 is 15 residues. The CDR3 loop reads CASSQGWTVDTEAFF. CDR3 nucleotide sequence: TGTGCCAGCAGTCAAGGGTGGACAGTCGACACTGAAGCTTTCTTT.

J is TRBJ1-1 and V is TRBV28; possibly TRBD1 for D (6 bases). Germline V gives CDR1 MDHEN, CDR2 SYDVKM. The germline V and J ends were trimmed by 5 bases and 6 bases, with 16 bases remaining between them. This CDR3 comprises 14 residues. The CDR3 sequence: CASSPGQNRAEAFF. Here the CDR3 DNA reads TGTGCCAGCAGTCCCGGACAGAATCGCGCTGAAGCTTTCTTT.

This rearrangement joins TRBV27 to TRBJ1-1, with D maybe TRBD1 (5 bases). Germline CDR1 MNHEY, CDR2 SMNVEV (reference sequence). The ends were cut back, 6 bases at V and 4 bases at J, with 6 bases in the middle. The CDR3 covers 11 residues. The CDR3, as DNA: TGTGCCAGCAGGGGGCTCACTGAAGCTTTCTTT. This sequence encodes CASRGLTEAFF.

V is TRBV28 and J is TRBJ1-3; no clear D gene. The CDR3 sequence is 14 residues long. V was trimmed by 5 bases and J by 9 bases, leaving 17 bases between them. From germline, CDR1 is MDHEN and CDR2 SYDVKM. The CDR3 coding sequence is TGTGCCAGCAGTCTGGAGGGAAATAAGGGCACCATATATTTT. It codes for CASSLEGNKGTIYF.

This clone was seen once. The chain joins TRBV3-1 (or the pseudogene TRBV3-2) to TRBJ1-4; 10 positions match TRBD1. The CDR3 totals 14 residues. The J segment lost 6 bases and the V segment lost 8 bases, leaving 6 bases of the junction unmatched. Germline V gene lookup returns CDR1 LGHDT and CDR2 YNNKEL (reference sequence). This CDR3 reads CASSGGTGDEKLFF. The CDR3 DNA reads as TGTGCCAGCTCTGGGGGGACAGGGGATGAAAAACTGTTTTTT.

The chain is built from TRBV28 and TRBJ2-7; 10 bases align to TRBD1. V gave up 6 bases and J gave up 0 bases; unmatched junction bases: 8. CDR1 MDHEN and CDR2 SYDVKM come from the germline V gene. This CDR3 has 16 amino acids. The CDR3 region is CASSGTGTGASYEQYF. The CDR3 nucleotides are TGTGCCAGCAGCGGAACCGGGACAGGGGCCTCCTACGAGCAGTACTTC.

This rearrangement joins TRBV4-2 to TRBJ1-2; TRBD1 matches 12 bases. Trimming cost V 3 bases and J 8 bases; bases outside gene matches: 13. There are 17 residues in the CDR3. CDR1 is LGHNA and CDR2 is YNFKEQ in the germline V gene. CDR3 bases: TGTGCCAGCAGCCAGGAGGCAATGGGACAGGGGGCTGACGGCTACACCTTC. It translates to CASSQEAMGQGADGYTF.

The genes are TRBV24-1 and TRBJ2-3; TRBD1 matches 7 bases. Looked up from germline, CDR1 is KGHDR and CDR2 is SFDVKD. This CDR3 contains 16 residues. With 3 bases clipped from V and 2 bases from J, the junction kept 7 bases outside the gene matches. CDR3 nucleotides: TGTGCCACCAGTGATGACCGGGACAGTTACACAGATACGCAGTATTTT. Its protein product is CATSDDRDSYTDTQYF.

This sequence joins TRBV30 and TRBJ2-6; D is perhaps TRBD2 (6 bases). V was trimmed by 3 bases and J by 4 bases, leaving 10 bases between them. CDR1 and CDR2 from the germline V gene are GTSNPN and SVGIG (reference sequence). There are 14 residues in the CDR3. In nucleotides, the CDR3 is TGTGCCTGGAGCGGAGGGGCCGGGGCCAACGTCCTGACTTTC. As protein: CAWSGGAGANVLTF.

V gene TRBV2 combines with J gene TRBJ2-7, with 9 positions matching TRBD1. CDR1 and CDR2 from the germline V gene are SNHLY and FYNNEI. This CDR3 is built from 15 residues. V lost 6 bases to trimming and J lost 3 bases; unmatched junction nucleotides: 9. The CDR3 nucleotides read TGTGCCAGCAGCCCTCGGACAGGGGCCATCTACGAGCAGTACTTC. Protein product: CASSPRTGAIYEQYF.

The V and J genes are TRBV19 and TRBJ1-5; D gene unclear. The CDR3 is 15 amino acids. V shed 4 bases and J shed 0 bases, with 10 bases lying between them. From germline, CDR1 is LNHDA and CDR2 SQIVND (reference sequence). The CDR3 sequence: CASSNSGNSNQPQHF. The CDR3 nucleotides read TGTGCCAGTAGTAACTCGGGGAATAGCAATCAGCCCCAGCATTTT.

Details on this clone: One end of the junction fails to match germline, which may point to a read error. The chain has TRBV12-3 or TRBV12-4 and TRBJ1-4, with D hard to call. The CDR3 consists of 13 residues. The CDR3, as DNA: TGTGCCAGCAGTTTGGCGGCTGTCGGAGGATTTGATTTT. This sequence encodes CASSLAAVGGFDF.

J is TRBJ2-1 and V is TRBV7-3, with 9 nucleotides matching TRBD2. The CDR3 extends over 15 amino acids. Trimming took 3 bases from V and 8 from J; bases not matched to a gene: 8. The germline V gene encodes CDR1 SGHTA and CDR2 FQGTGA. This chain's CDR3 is CASSFMASGTYEQFF. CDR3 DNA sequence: TGTGCCAGCAGCTTCATGGCTAGCGGGACCTATGAGCAGTTCTTC.

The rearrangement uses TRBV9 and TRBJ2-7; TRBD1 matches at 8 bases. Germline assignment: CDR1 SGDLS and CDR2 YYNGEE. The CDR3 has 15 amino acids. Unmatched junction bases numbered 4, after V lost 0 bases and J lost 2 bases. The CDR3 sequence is CASSVGSGGPYEQYF. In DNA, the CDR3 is TGTGCCAGCAGCGTAGGCTCAGGGGGCCCCTACGAGCAGTACTTC.

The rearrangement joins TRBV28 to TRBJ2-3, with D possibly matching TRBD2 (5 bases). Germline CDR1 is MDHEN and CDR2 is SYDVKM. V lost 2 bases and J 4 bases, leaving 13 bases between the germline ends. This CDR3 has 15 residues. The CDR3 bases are TGTGCCAGCAGTTTAGAGCGGTTTTTGTCAGATACGCAGTATTTT. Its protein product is CASSLERFLSDTQYF.

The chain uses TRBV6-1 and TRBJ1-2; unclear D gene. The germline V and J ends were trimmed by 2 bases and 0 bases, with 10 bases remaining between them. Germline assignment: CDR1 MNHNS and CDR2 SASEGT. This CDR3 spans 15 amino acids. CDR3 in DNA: TGTGCCAGCAGTGAAAACGCGGAAGCTAACTATGGCTACACCTTC. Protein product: CASSENAEANYGYTF.

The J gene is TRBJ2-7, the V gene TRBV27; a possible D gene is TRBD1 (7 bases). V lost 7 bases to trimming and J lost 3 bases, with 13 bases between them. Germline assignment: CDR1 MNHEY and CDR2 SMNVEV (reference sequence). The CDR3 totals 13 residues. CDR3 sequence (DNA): TGTGCCAGCACATCGCGGGACAGCTACGAGCAGTACTTC. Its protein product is CASTSRDSYEQYF.

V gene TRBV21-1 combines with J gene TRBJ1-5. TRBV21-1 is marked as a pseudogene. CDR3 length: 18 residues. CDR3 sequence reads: CASSKGERLKVGNQPQHF. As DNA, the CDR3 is TGTGCCAGCAGCAAAGGGGAACGACTAAAGGTGGGAAATCAGCCCCAGCATTTT.

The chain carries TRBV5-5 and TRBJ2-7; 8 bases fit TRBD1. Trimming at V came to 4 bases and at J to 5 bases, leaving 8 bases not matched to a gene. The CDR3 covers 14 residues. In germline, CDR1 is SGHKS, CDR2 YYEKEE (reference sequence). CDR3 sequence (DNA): TGTGCCAGCAGCCGATGGACAGGGAAAAACGAGCAGTACTTC. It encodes CASSRWTGKNEQYF.

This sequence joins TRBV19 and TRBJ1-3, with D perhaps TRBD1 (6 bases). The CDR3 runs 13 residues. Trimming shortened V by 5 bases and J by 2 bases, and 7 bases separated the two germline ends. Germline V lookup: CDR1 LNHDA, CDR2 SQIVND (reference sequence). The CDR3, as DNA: TGTGCCAGTAGTCGACAGGCTGGAAACACCATATATTTT. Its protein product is CASSRQAGNTIYF.

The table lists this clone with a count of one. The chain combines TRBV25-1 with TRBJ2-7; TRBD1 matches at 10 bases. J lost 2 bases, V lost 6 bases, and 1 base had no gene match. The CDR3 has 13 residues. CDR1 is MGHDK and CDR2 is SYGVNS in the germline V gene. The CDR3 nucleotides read TGTGCCAGCAGAGGGACAGGGGCCTACGAGCAGTACTTC. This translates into CASRGTGAYEQYF.